This TCR beta chain is drawn from a study of shared clonotypes between healthy human individuals. V gave up 4 bases and J gave up 4 bases, with 17 bases separating them. In germline, CDR1 is SGHTA, CDR2 FQGNSA. The CDR3 runs 15 residues. Sequenced by immunoSEQ multiplex PCR; TCRdb stores in-frame clones only, minus some. The sample consists of approximately 1.5 million clones, less than 99% of them appearing once. The chain uses TRBV7-2 and TRBJ2-7; D may be TRBD1 (6 bases). This TCR came from a young man in good health. Sequenced material: naive CD4+ T cells sorted from blood. Subset in this sample: CD45RA+ positively selected. The CDR3 protein is CASSYRAAGVYEQYF. The CDR3 DNA reads as TGTGCCAGCAGCTATCGGGCGGCAGGGGTTTACGAGCAGTACTTC.